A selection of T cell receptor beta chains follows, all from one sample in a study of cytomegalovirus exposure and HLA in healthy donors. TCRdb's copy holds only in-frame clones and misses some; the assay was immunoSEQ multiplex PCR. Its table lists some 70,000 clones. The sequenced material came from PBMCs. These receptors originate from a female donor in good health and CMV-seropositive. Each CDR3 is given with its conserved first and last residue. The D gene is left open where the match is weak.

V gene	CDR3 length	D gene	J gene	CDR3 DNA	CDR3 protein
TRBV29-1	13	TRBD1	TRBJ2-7	TGCAGCGTCGGACAGGGTGGGTCCTACGAGCAGTACTTC	CSVGQGGSYEQYF
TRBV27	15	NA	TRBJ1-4	TGTGCCAGCTGCCAAAGGGGCAGCCGTAATGAAAAACTGTTTTTT	CASCQRGSRNEKLFF
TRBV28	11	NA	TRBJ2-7	TGTGCCAGCAGTTCCCCCACAGAGCAGTACTTC	CASSSPTEQYF
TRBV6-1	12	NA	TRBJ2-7	TGTGCCAGCGGGCAGGGCTACTACGAGCAGTACTTC	CASGQGYYEQYF
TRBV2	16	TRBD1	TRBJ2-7	TGTGCCAGCAGTGAAGGAGGACAGGGGGCCTCCTACGAGCAGTACTTC	CASSEGGQGASYEQYF
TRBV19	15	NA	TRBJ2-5	TGTGCCAGTAGTATCAGGAGGGGGACAGAGGAGACCCAGTACTTC	CASSIRRGTEETQYF
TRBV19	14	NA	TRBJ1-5	TGTGCCAGTACCACAGGGCAGGGAAGGCAGCCCCAGCATTTT	CASTTGQGRQPQHF
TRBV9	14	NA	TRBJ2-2	TGTGCCAGCAGCGGCGGACAGTATACCGGGGAGCTGTTTTTT	CASSGGQYTGELFF
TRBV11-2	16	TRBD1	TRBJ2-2	TGTGCCAGCAGCTTATACAGGGGAAGGGCCACCGGGGAGCTGTTTTTT	CASSLYRGRATGELFF
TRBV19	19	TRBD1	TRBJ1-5	TGTGCCAGTAGTCTCACCCGATCGACAGGGTATTATAGCAATCAGCCCCAGCATTTT	CASSLTRSTGYYSNQPQHF
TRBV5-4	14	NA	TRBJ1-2	TGTGCCAGCAGCTTGGGGTCACAGGCTATTGACTACACCTTC	CASSLGSQAIDYTF
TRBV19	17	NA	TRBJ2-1	TGTGCCAGTAGCTTCAAACAGGGAGGGGTCTCCTACAATGAGCAGTTCTTC	CASSFKQGGVSYNEQFF
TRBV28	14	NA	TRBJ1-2	TGTGCCAGCAGTTTAGGAGGGCTGGACTATGGCTACACCTTC	CASSLGGLDYGYTF
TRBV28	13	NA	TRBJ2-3	TGTGCCAGCAGCCCGACTGCGACAGAGACCCAGTATTTT	CASSPTATETQYF
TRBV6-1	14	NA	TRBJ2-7	TGTGCCAGCAGGTCGACAGGATGGACCTACGAGCAGTACTTC	CASRSTGWTYEQYF